This T cell receptor beta chain is from a study of long-term antiretroviral therapy in people with HIV (dated by TCRdb to 2021 to 2024). For the study in its entirety: The earliest samples were collected about a decade before the 2015 WHO recommendation for immediate ART, when ART was typically delayed until CD4 counts fell. Test extractions of a monoclonal T-cell line alongside approximately 34 polyclonal samples showed no cross-contamination during QIAcube processing. A retrospective serial study tested whether ART initiation and durable HIV suppression were associated with changes in peripheral blood TRB repertoire composition and diversity. Of the 30 or so participants with HIV, more than 10 were female. A total of roughly 200 cryopreserved PBMC samples came from 25 to 35 adults with confirmed HIV infection and were collected serially over a mean of roughly six years (range 1-12).

Reading from cysteine to phenylalanine, the CDR3 counts 15 amino acids. The only DNA kept is the CDR3, 45 bases in frame from the first base. Trimming takes 5 bases from V and 0 bases from J, and the germline ends sit 11 bases apart. CDR1 and CDR2 (SNHLY, FYNNEI) derive from the germline V gene. To be included, a participant needed at least one PBMC sample from before ART initiation plus at least two post-ART samples. Every participant with HIV received treatment in the United States of America. Before DNA extraction, cryopreserved samples of about 0.95-10 million PBMC were thawed and then washed. At the time of the earliest PBMC sample, participants with HIV were aged between about 20 and 54 years. Each participant contributed PBMC samples from 1-4 timepoints before ART initiation and 2-8 timepoints after ART initiation, with a median of 7 samples. Serial HIV viral load, CD4+ T-cell count, ART history and demographic data were obtained for every participant. Genomic DNA was extracted from unsorted PBMC with a Qiagen kit on a QIAcube, processed in batches of 12 samples.

The immunoSEQ hsTCRB v3.0 assay was used at survey level resolution to sequence the TRB variable region. The target sequencing depth for TRB was roughly 40,000-55,000 T-cell genomes per sample. An Illumina MiSeq with a v3 150-cycle kit was used to sequence the pooled TRB libraries. The published analysis was carried out like this. Repertoire analysis ran in R within a reproducible Nextflow workflow covering QC, data transformation and analysis. LymphoSeq2, an R package for exploring AIRR-Seq data, was used to implement the custom analyses. Four samples yielding fewer than 5000 total TRB sequences were excluded, leaving around 200 analyzed HIV repertoires. Among the 200 or so HIV repertoires that were kept, roughly 59 were collected before ART initiation and roughly 130 were collected after ART initiation. Repertoires were downsampled to 5000 TRB nucleotide sequences, with summary statistics averaged over 100 downsampling iterations. TRB sequences were retained for analysis only if CDR3 regions of at least seven amino acids were present. Diversity was assessed using a clonality score derived from Shannon entropy and using the Gini coefficient. In repertoire networks, the top 5000 CDR3 amino acid sequences were linked whenever an edit distance of one separated two sequences. Antigen specificity groups and MHC restriction were predicted for TRB CDR3 amino acid sequences with GLIPH2. To flag known associations with CMV, EBV, HIV or tissue antigens, CDR3 amino acid sequences were compared against VDJdb and McPAS-TCR. Pre-ART, post-ART and control groups were compared with Wilcoxon signed-rank tests and Holm-Bonferroni correction. TCRdb took this table from immuneACCESS and kept in-frame rearrangements with V and J called. Such tables lack part of the clones; where checked against another copy, unresolved V genes explain under half of the gap, and the rest is unexplained. Clone size and the V and J calls come from that table; the DNA yielded D and trimming. The sample table shows approximately 24,000 clones, and almost 85% are seen once. Together, the top ten hold 5% to 6% of the sample.

On this clone: It lacks a known antigen. Base quality data are lacking; no much larger clone is found one base away.

Summary of the overall study and its limitations: Because cell numbers in pre-ART samples were limited, unsorted PBMC were profiled instead of sorted CD4+ and CD8+ T cells. Limited PBMC availability meant only the TCR beta chain was sequenced, without alpha chain pairing. The samples span the years 2004 to 2017, and the ART regimens used at that time may not be as effective as current regimens. At every time point, the repertoire was dominated by expanded TRB clones first identified before ART initiation, although this dominance fluctuated and, in many PLHIV, declined after ART. Starting ART was linked to a significant rise in TRB diversity, yet even with long-term ART the diversity remained significantly lower than in transplant donor controls. Inferences about post-ART repertoire changes are limited because no data were available on ART adherence, viral resistance or therapy changes. Compared with controls, HIV repertoires had narrower CDR3 length ranges, and the network structure pointed to an antigen-experienced repertoire that shifted only slightly toward naive after ART.

The sequenced sample was unsorted PBMCs, obtained 1.1 years before starting antiretroviral therapy. The V gene is TRBV2 and the J gene is TRBJ1-5, with a weak D call of TRBD1 (6 bases match). The sequence came from a woman aged 25 to 39 with HIV. Here the CDR3 is given as CASSSGTNSNQPQHF. The nucleotides read TGTGCCAGCAGTTCCGGGACAAATAGCAATCAGCCCCAGCATTTT.